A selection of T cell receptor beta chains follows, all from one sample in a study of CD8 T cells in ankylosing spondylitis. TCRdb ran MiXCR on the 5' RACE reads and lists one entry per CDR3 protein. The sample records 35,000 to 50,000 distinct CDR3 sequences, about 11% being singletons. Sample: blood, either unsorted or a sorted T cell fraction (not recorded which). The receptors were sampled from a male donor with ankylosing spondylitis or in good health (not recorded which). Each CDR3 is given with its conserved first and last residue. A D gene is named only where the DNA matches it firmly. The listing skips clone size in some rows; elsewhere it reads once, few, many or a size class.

CASSPGAGSYGYTF | TGTGCCAGCAGCCCCGGAGCGGGATCCTATGGCTACACCTTC | TRBJ1-2 | NA | 14 | NA | TRBV2
CASSPAGTPTGELFF | TGCGCCAGCAGCCCGGCGGGGACACCGACCGGGGAGCTGTTTTTT | TRBJ2-2 | NA | 15 | many | TRBV5-1
CASSSRTEGGYEQYF | TGCGCCAGCAGCTCCCGGACAGAAGGGGGGTACGAGCAGTACTTC | TRBJ2-7 | NA | 15 | many | TRBV5-1
CAWEKRGTARNEKLFF | TGTGCCTGGGAAAAAAGAGGGACAGCTCGCAATGAAAAACTGTTTTTT | TRBJ1-4 | TRBD1 | 16 | NA | TRBV30
CASSFGGMNTEAFF | TGTGCCAGCAGTTTTGGGGGGATGAACACTGAAGCTTTCTTT | TRBJ1-1 | NA | 14 | NA | TRBV12-3/TRBV12-4
CASSLVSGFTGELFF | TGCGCCAGCAGCTTGGTTTCAGGGTTCACCGGGGAGCTGTTTTTT | TRBJ2-2 | NA | 15 | many | TRBV5-1
CASSLEGLAGGKLFF | TGTGCCAGCAGCTTAGAGGGACTAGCGGGGGGGAAATTGTTCTTC | TRBJ2-1 | TRBD2 | 15 | NA | TRBV7-7
CASSVRDDTEAFF | TGCGCCAGCAGCGTCAGGGACGACACTGAAGCTTTCTTT | TRBJ1-1 | NA | 13 | many | TRBV5-1
CASSRRGETQYF | TGTGCCAGCAGCCGTCGGGGGGAGACCCAGTACTTC | TRBJ2-5 | NA | 12 | NA | TRBV7-2
CASRSGPTNEKLFF | TGTGCCAGCAGATCAGGACCAACTAATGAAAAACTGTTTTTT | TRBJ1-4 | NA | 14 | NA | TRBV12-3/TRBV12-4
CSARTGVNQPQHF | TGCAGTGCTCGGACAGGGGTGAATCAGCCCCAGCATTTT | TRBJ1-5 | TRBD1 | 13 | many | TRBV20-1
CASSLGDSRRSEAFF | TGCGCCAGCAGCTTGGGCGACTCCCGTAGGTCTGAAGCTTTCTTT | TRBJ1-1 | NA | 15 | many | TRBV5-1
CASSPTRNYGYTF | TGTGCCAGCAGCCCGACAAGGAACTATGGCTACACCTTC | TRBJ1-2 | NA | 13 | few | TRBV12-3/TRBV12-4
CASSLLNRNTEAFF | TGTGCCAGCAGCCTTCTAAACAGGAACACTGAAGCTTTCTTT | TRBJ1-1 | NA | 14 | many | TRBV3-1
CASSEEARSSYNEQFF | TGTGCCAGCAGTGAAGAGGCTCGCAGCTCCTACAATGAGCAGTTCTTC | TRBJ2-1 | NA | 16 | NA | TRBV2
CASSPDRSYEQYF | TGCGCCAGCAGCCCGGACAGGTCCTACGAGCAGTACTTC | TRBJ2-7 | TRBD1 | 13 | many | TRBV5-1
CASSQGAVYGYTF | TGTGCCAGCAGCCAAGGGGCAGTATATGGCTACACCTTC | TRBJ1-2 | NA | 13 | many | TRBV3-1
CASSLIGTSVETQYF | TGTGCCAGCAGCTTAATCGGGACTAGCGTGGAGACCCAGTACTTC | TRBJ2-5 | TRBD2 | 15 | few | TRBV7-2
CASSLSVFGQPQHF | TGTGCCAGCAGTTTATCTGTGTTCGGTCAGCCCCAGCATTTT | TRBJ1-5 | NA | 14 | many | TRBV28
CASSLARDEQYF | TGCGCCAGCAGCTTGGCCAGGGACGAGCAGTACTTC | TRBJ2-7 | NA | 12 | many | TRBV5-1
CATGTLTGELFF | TGTGCCACGGGGACACTCACCGGGGAGCTGTTTTTT | TRBJ2-2 | NA | 12 | NA | TRBV10-3
CASSLLPGTGVYEQYF | TGCGCCAGCAGTTTACTCCCCGGGACAGGGGTCTACGAGCAGTACTTC | TRBJ2-7 | TRBD1 | 16 | many | TRBV5-1
CASSPLGGPTEAFF | TGCGCCAGCAGCCCGTTGGGGGGTCCTACTGAAGCTTTCTTT | TRBJ1-1 | NA | 14 | many | TRBV5-1
CASSELVVGNEQFF | TGTGCCAGCAGTGAACTTGTGGTCGGGAATGAGCAGTTCTTC | TRBJ2-1 | NA | 14 | many | TRBV2
CASSSGTGTYEQYF | TGCGCCAGCAGCTCCGGGACAGGAACCTACGAGCAGTACTTC | TRBJ2-7 | TRBD1 | 14 | NA | TRBV5-1
CASTTQETQYF | TGCGCCAGCACAACGCAAGAGACCCAGTACTTC | TRBJ2-5 | NA | 11 | NA | TRBV5-1
CASSGEVGEKLFF | TGCGCCAGCTCTGGGGAGGTCGGAGAAAAACTGTTTTTT | TRBJ1-4 | NA | 13 | many | TRBV5-1
CASSLVARGYEQYF | TGCGCCAGCAGCTTGGTGGCCAGGGGCTACGAGCAGTACTTC | TRBJ2-7 | NA | 14 | many | TRBV5-1
CASTPTGINQPQHF | TGTGCCAGCACCCCGACGGGTATTAATCAGCCCCAGCATTTT | TRBJ1-5 | NA | 14 | many | TRBV12-3/TRBV12-4
CSAGVNTEAFF | TGCAGCGCTGGGGTGAACACTGAAGCTTTCTTT | TRBJ1-1 | NA | 11 | few | TRBV29-1
CASSFGGLGTEAFF | TGTGCCAGCAGCTTCGGGGGGCTTGGCACTGAAGCTTTCTTT | TRBJ1-1 | NA | 14 | many | TRBV5-6
CASSLYGTESSYEQYF | TGTGCCAGCAGTTTATATGGGACCGAGAGCTCCTACGAGCAGTACTTC | TRBJ2-7 | NA | 16 | many | TRBV12-3/TRBV12-4
CASSLQGGRAINYGYTF | TGTGCCAGCAGCCTACAAGGGGGCAGGGCAATTAACTATGGCTACACCTTC | TRBJ1-2 | TRBD1 | 17 | NA | TRBV5-6
CASSFRGTRFRELFF | TGTGCCAGCAGCTTCAGGGGAACGAGGTTCCGGGAGCTGTTTTTT | TRBJ2-2 | NA | 15 | many | TRBV5-6
CSARGGQTMAQPQHF | TGCAGTGCTAGAGGGGGGCAGACCATGGCTCAGCCCCAGCATTTT | TRBJ1-5 | NA | 15 | many | TRBV20-1
CASSSGSRGETQYF | TGTGCCAGCAGCAGCGGATCTAGGGGGGAGACCCAGTACTTC | TRBJ2-5 | NA | 14 | NA | TRBV7-9
CASSVQQGVSGMSNQPQHF | TGTGCCAGCTCAGTACAACAGGGGGTAAGCGGTATGAGCAATCAGCCCCAGCATTTT | TRBJ1-5 | TRBD1 | 19 | few | TRBV18
CASRFYGQDVEQYF | TGCGCCAGCAGGTTTTACGGACAGGATGTCGAGCAGTACTTC | TRBJ2-7 | TRBD1 | 14 | many | TRBV5-1
CASSQEGSTSRETQYF | TGTGCCAGCAGCCAAGAGGGGTCTACCAGTCGGGAGACCCAGTACTTC | TRBJ2-5 | NA | 16 | many | TRBV4-2
CASTSSGGAETQYF | TGTGCCAGCACCTCTAGCGGGGGGGCAGAGACCCAGTACTTC | TRBJ2-5 | TRBD2 | 14 | many | TRBV12-3/TRBV12-4
CASSQDSGIDSPLHF | TGTGCCAGCAGCCAAGACTCGGGGATAGATTCACCCCTCCACTTT | TRBJ1-6 | NA | 15 | few | TRBV14
CASSLVTSGTGGGKLFF | TGCGCCAGCAGCTTGGTAACCTCCGGGACAGGGGGCGGAAAACTGTTTTTT | TRBJ1-4 | TRBD1 | 17 | many | TRBV5-1
CASSPAGGPTDTQYF | TGTGCCAGCAGTCCAGCGGGGGGGCCCACAGATACGCAGTATTTT | TRBJ2-3 | TRBD2 | 15 | NA | TRBV28
CSAMTGALGETQYF | TGCAGTGCTATGACAGGGGCGCTTGGAGAGACCCAGTACTTC | TRBJ2-5 | TRBD1 | 14 | many | TRBV20-1
CASSSTTTGLNTEAFF | TGCGCCAGCAGCTCAACGACGACAGGGTTAAATACTGAAGCTTTCTTT | TRBJ1-1 | TRBD1 | 16 | many | TRBV5-1
CASSFSDPGRGNTIYF | TGCGCCAGCAGCTTCTCGGACCCAGGGCGAGGGAACACCATATATTTT | TRBJ1-3 | NA | 16 | many | TRBV5-1
CASSFPGSGNTIYF | TGTGCCAGCAGCTTCCCAGGCTCTGGAAACACCATATATTTT | TRBJ1-3 | NA | 14 | NA | TRBV7-2
CASSLQTAPPSYEQYF | TGTGCCAGCTCACTTCAGACAGCCCCTCCGTCCTACGAGCAGTACTTC | TRBJ2-7 | NA | 16 | NA | TRBV18
CASSFRQGDNYGYTF | TGCGCCAGCAGCTTTCGACAGGGCGATAACTATGGCTACACCTTC | TRBJ1-2 | TRBD1 | 15 | many | TRBV5-1
CSVEVDGYTF | TGCAGCGTTGAGGTAGACGGCTACACCTTC | TRBJ1-2 | NA | 10 | many | TRBV29-1
CASSLEGTGFYEQYF | TGCGCCAGCAGCTTGGAAGGGACAGGTTTTTACGAGCAGTACTTC | TRBJ2-7 | TRBD1 | 15 | many | TRBV5-1
CASSLLGGQEQFF | TGTGCCAGCAGCCTTTTGGGGGGTCAGGAGCAGTTCTTC | TRBJ2-1 | NA | 13 | many | TRBV12-3/TRBV12-4